The 5 T cell receptor beta chains given below trace back to one sample, sequenced in a study of control samples from healthy donors and cancer patients. Clones were sequenced by immunoSEQ multiplex PCR, and TCRdb holds only the in-frame ones, with some missing. Of 95,000 to 100,000 clones listed, more than 85% are singletons. The specimen was blood. The receptors were sampled from a young man in good health.

V and J are TRBV19 and TRBJ1-1, with a tentative D call TRBD1 (6 bases). Germline CDR1 is LNHDA and CDR2 is SQIVND (reference sequence). This CDR3 contains 16 residues. Trimming left V 4 bases short and J 1 base short, with 16 bases between. CDR3 bases: TGTGCCAGTAGTAAACACCCAGGGGAAACGAACACTGAAGCTTTCTTT. It encodes CASSKHPGETNTEAFF.

CDR3 residues: CASSPVSRGDEKLFF. The CDR3 coding sequence is TGTGCCAGCAGTCCAGTCAGCCGGGGCGATGAAAAACTGTTTTTT. The rearrangement links TRBV28 to TRBJ1-4; D might be TRBD1 (5 bases). CDR1 is MDHEN and CDR2 is SYDVKM in the germline V gene. Trimming shortened V by 5 bases and J by 6 bases, and 16 bases separated the two germline ends. The CDR3 covers 15 residues.

The CDR3 DNA reads as TGTGCCACCAGTGCTCTCAAACAGGGGAAATACGAGCAGTACTTC. This gives the protein CATSALKQGKYEQYF. The chain combines TRBV24-1 with TRBJ2-7; 7 positions match TRBD1. Germline V gene lookup returns CDR1 KGHDR and CDR2 SFDVKD. J was trimmed by 4 bases and V by 5 bases; bases with no gene match: 10. This CDR3 comprises 15 residues.

There are a few counts of this clone. V and J are TRBV6-5 and TRBJ1-5, with D maybe TRBD1 (5 bases). The germline V gene has CDR1 MNHEY and CDR2 SVGAGI. With 0 bases removed from V and 2 bases from J, the gap between germline ends came to 5 bases. The CDR3 covers 14 residues. CDR3 in DNA: TGTGCCAGCAGTTACTCAGGGGGCAATCAGCCCCAGCATTTT. Residues: CASSYSGGNQPQHF.

A single count supports this clone. The gene calls are TRBV28 and TRBJ2-5, with D possibly being TRBD1 or TRBD2 (5 bases each). Trimming pared 2 bases from V and 2 bases from J, leaving 15 bases between. This CDR3 is built from 16 residues. Germline CDR1 and CDR2: MDHEN and SYDVKM. The CDR3 sequence: CASSLNGAMKQETQYF. The DNA of the CDR3 is TGTGCCAGCAGTTTAAACGGGGCGATGAAACAAGAGACCCAGTACTTC.